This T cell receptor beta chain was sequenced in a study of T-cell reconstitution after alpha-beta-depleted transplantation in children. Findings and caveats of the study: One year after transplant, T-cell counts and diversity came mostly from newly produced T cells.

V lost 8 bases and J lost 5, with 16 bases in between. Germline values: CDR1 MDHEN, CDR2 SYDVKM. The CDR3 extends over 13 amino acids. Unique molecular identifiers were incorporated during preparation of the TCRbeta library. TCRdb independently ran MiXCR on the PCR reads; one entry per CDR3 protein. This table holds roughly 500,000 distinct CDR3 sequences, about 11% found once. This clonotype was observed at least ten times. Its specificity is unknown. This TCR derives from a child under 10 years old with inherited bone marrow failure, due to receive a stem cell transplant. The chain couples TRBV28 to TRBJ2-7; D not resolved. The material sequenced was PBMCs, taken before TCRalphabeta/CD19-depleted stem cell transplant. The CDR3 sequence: CASYDRRAHEQYF. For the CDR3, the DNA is TGTGCCAGCTATGATCGAAGGGCCCACGAGCAGTACTTC.